These 18 T cell receptor beta chains were all obtained from the same sample, sequenced in a study of blood T cell repertoires in COVID-19. The assay was immunoSEQ multiplex PCR, and TCRdb's table has in-frame clones only and misses some. The sample records about 220,000 clones, around 82% being singletons. What was sequenced was peripheral blood. Every receptor here comes from a woman aged 60-75 years with acute or convalescent COVID-19.

The V gene is TRBV7-3, the J gene TRBJ2-2, with 8 bases aligning to TRBD2. Germline lookup yields CDR1 SGHTA and CDR2 FQGTGA. This CDR3 comprises 17 residues. The ends lost 1 base at V and 6 bases at J; junction bases unmatched: 10. CDR3 nucleotide sequence: TGTGCCAGCAGCTTAAGCCACTCGCGGGGGGCCTCCGGGGAGCTGTTTTTT. Translating it yields CASSLSHSRGASGELFF.

The genes are TRBV19 and TRBJ2-3; D not certain. This CDR3 contains 16 residues. Germline CDR1 and CDR2: LNHDA and SQIVND (reference sequence). The V gene lost 7 bases and the J gene lost 4 bases, with 21 bases spanning the gap. Here the CDR3 DNA reads TGTGCCAGTAAACGTAGAGACTCCCCAGTGGCAGATACGCAGTATTTT. This sequence encodes CASKRRDSPVADTQYF.

The chain carries TRBV7-2 and TRBJ1-2, with 7 bases aligning to TRBD1. With 5 bases clipped from V and 8 bases from J, the junction kept 8 bases outside the gene matches. The CDR3 is 13 amino acids. Germline CDR1 is SGHTA and CDR2 is FQGNSA. CDR3 amino acids: CASSLTGDRGYTF. The CDR3 region has the DNA TGTGCCAGCAGCCTCACAGGGGACCGCGGCTACACCTTC.

V and J are TRBV19 and TRBJ1-5, with 8 nucleotides matching TRBD1. This CDR3 spans 15 amino acids. Trimming took 4 bases from V and 5 from J; bases not matched to a gene: 7. The germline CDR1 and CDR2 sequences are LNHDA and SQIVND (reference sequence). DNA of the CDR3: TGTGCCAGTAGTAAGGGACAGGCCAGCGATCAGCCCCAGCATTTT. Encoded protein: CASSKGQASDQPQHF.

The chain employs TRBV6-1 and TRBJ1-4; possible D gene TRBD1, 5 bases. This CDR3 is built from 16 residues. The germline V gene encodes CDR1 MNHNS and CDR2 SASEGT. Trimming cost V 2 bases and J 7 bases, with 17 bases left between them. CDR3 amino acids: CASSEIPPGGGEKLFF. CDR3 DNA: TGTGCCAGCAGTGAAATACCCCCGGGGGGGGGTGAAAAACTGTTTTTT.

The chain joins TRBV5-1 to TRBJ2-7; D ambiguous. The CDR3 runs to 14 residues. Germline V gives CDR1 SGHRS, CDR2 YFSETQ. Trimming shortened V by 5 bases and J by 1 base, and 13 bases separated the two germline ends. CDR3 in amino acids: CASRVESVSYEQYF. The CDR3 DNA reads as TGCGCCAGCAGAGTAGAGAGTGTATCCTACGAGCAGTACTTC.

Worth noting for this clone: One end of the junction does not line up with germline, which may come from a read error. The J gene is TRBJ2-5, the V gene TRBV7-7; 13 nucleotides align to TRBD2. The CDR3 is made up of 17 amino acids. Germline V gene sequence: CDR1 SSHAT, CDR2 FNYEAQ (reference sequence). This CDR3 is CASSFGTSGVAGETQYF. DNA of the CDR3: TGTGCTAGCAGCTTCGGGACTAGCGGGGTTGCGGGAGAGACCCAGTACTTC.

This clone showed up just a few times. The genes are TRBV30 and TRBJ1-2; 8 nucleotides align to TRBD1. The CDR3 runs to 14 residues. Germline V lookup: CDR1 GTSNPN, CDR2 SVGIG (reference sequence). The V and J ends lost 2 bases and 4 bases, in that order; junction bases with no gene match: 6. The CDR3 bases are TGTGCCTGGAGTCCAGGGGGCATGAGCTATGGCTACACCTTC. It is translated as CAWSPGGMSYGYTF.

The rearrangement joins TRBV7-2 to TRBJ2-3; no clear D. Trimming shortened V by 2 bases and J by 2 bases, and 11 bases separated the two germline ends. Germline assignment: CDR1 SGHTA and CDR2 FQGNSA. This CDR3 is 15 amino acids long. CDR3 sequence (DNA): TGTGCCAGCAGCTTATATCTTCTCTTCACAGATACGCAGTATTTT. Protein sequence: CASSLYLLFTDTQYF.

The chain couples TRBV3-1 (or the pseudogene TRBV3-2) to TRBJ2-7, with D perhaps TRBD1 (6 bases). Deletions cut 5 bases from V and 1 base from J, with 12 bases between. This CDR3 comprises 14 residues. In germline, CDR1 is LGHDT, CDR2 YNNKEL (reference sequence). This CDR3 is CASSKQGSSYEQYF. CDR3 DNA: TGTGCCAGCAGCAAACAGGGTTCGTCCTACGAGCAGTACTTC.

The rearrangement uses TRBV7-2 and TRBJ2-1; D gene unclear. Trimming left V 5 bases short and J 7 bases short, with 12 bases between. The CDR3 covers 13 residues. Germline CDR1 SGHTA, CDR2 FQGNSA. This chain's CDR3 is CASSVGIVNEQFF. The CDR3 DNA reads as TGTGCCAGCAGCGTCGGTATTGTAAATGAGCAGTTCTTC.

Comments on this clone: Distinct nucleotide sequences in the sample also encode this CDR3. This chain uses TRBV6-5 with TRBJ2-2; tentative D call: TRBD1 (6 bases). Germline lookup yields CDR1 MNHEY and CDR2 SVGAGI. The CDR3 runs to 13 residues. V dropped 4 bases and J dropped 5 bases, with 8 bases sitting between them. The CDR3 sequence is CASSFTGTGELFF. The CDR3 region has the DNA TGTGCCAGCAGTTTCACAGGGACCGGGGAGCTGTTTTTT.

J is TRBJ2-5 and V is TRBV7-3; the D gene is possibly TRBD2 (7 bases). The CDR3 covers 19 residues. Germline V gene data show CDR1 as SGHTA and CDR2 as FQGTGA. V was shortened by 5 bases and J by 4 bases, with 29 bases between the two germline ends. The CDR3 DNA follows: TGTGCCAGCAGCGGAGGCTCTCTAAGTATCGGGGGGCATCGAGAGACCCAGTACTTC. Amino acids: CASSGGSLSIGGHRETQYF.

The CDR3 is CASSQNSGAQETQYF. CDR3 DNA: TGTGCCAGCAGCCAAAATAGCGGGGCCCAAGAGACCCAGTACTTC. The V gene is TRBV3-1 (or the pseudogene TRBV3-2), the J gene TRBJ2-5, with TRBD2 matching 8 bases. CDR1 is LGHDT, CDR2 YNNKEL, per germline (reference sequence). After removal of 2 bases from V and 1 base from J, the junction contained 3 bases not matched to a gene. This CDR3 contains 15 residues.

This clone was recorded a few times. The chain joins TRBV3-1 (or the pseudogene TRBV3-2) to TRBJ2-1; 9 bases map to TRBD2. The CDR3 contains 17 residues. CDR1 and CDR2 (germline): LGHDT, YNNKEL (reference sequence). J was trimmed by 4 bases and V by 1 base; bases with no gene match: 8. The CDR3 nucleotides are TGTGCCAGCAGCCAAGGAAGCCCAGCGGGGGGTTACAATGAGCAGTTCTTC. Its translation: CASSQGSPAGGYNEQFF.

The J gene is TRBJ1-1, the V gene TRBV6-6, with 7 positions matching TRBD1. Germline CDR1 and CDR2: MNHNY and SVGAGI (reference sequence). The CDR3 length is 13 residues. V was pared by 5 bases and J by 5 bases, with 5 bases of the junction left unmatched. The chain's CDR3 is CASSQATGTEAFF. Written as DNA, the CDR3 is TGTGCCAGCAGTCAGGCGACAGGGACTGAAGCTTTCTTT.

This chain connects TRBV4-2 to TRBJ2-3, with 12 bases fitting TRBD2. The CDR3 runs 17 residues. V lost 3 bases to trimming and J lost 2 bases; unmatched junction nucleotides: 6. Germline loops: CDR1 LGHNA, CDR2 YNFKEQ. CDR3 DNA sequence: TGTGCCAGCAGCCACCCTAGCGGGGGGGCCGTCACAGATACGCAGTATTTT. Translating it yields CASSHPSGGAVTDTQYF.

The genes are TRBV11-2 and TRBJ1-1; possible D gene TRBD1, 6 bases. Germline CDR1 SGHAT, CDR2 FQNNGV. The germline V and J ends were trimmed by 5 bases and 0 bases, with 10 bases remaining between them. The CDR3 totals 14 residues. CDR3 residues: CASSRDRLNTEAFF. The DNA of the CDR3 is TGTGCCAGCAGCCGCGACAGGTTGAACACTGAAGCTTTCTTT.